One sample yielded the 13 T cell receptor beta chains listed below, sequenced in a study of sequential checkpoint blockade in melanoma. The treatment is: randomized to nivolumab then ipilimumab (arm A) or the reverse (arm B). The protocol was immunoSEQ multiplex PCR, while the TCRdb copy is restricted to in-frame clones and leaves out a portion. Found here are about 6,800 clones, about 28% of them singletons; the top ten hold more than 20%. The source material was tumor tissue (inferred from file names), sampled from a patient given nivolumab and ipilimumab in sequence. The receptor set was obtained from a human donor with melanoma.

This chain joins TRBV19 and TRBJ2-7; 9 bases match TRBD2. The germline gives CDR1 LNHDA, CDR2 SQIVND (reference sequence). This CDR3 comprises 15 residues. V was pared by 3 bases and J by 2 bases, with 5 bases of the junction left unmatched. The CDR3 sequence is CASSIESGGPYEQYF. CDR3 DNA sequence: TGTGCCAGTAGTATTGAAAGCGGGGGGCCCTACGAGCAGTACTTC.

V is TRBV4-1 and J is TRBJ2-7, with D uncertain. Trimming shortened V by 0 bases and J by 5 bases, and 8 bases separated the two germline ends. The CDR3 totals 13 residues. Germline loops: CDR1 MGHRA, CDR2 YSYEKL. CDR3 protein: CASSQEGWDEQYF. The CDR3 bases are TGCGCCAGCAGCCAAGAAGGTTGGGACGAGCAGTACTTC.

The V call is TRBV5-1, the J call TRBJ2-3, with D perhaps assigned TRBD1 or TRBD2 (5 bases each). The CDR3 covers 17 residues. V lost 3 bases, J lost 4 bases, and 21 bases lay in between. Germline values: CDR1 SGHRS, CDR2 YFSETQ. In nucleotides, the CDR3 is TGCGCCAGCAGCTCCTCCATTGGGGGAACGGGATCAGATACGCAGTATTTT. Translated, it gives CASSSSIGGTGSDTQYF.

A few counts support this clone. The chain employs TRBV25-1 and TRBJ1-1; D unresolved. This CDR3 has 14 residues. Germline-derived CDR1 and CDR2 are MGHDK and SYGVNS. V was clipped by 3 bases and J by 1 base, with 9 bases between them. The CDR3 DNA is TGTGCCAGCAGTGAGACCGCCAGGAACACTGAAGCTTTCTTT. This encodes CASSETARNTEAFF.

The chain links TRBV6-8 to TRBJ1-5; 8 bases align to TRBD1. In germline, CDR1 is MNHGY, CDR2 SAAAGT. The CDR3 consists of 15 residues. V shed 4 bases, J shed 4 bases, and the junction held 6 bases outside the gene matches. CDR3 bases: TGTGCCAGCAGTTTAGGGACAGGATGGAATCAGCCCCAGCATTTT. Protein product: CASSLGTGWNQPQHF.

This clone was seen a few times. The CDR3 spells CASTIRTGSDYGYTF. The DNA of the CDR3 is TGTGCCAGCACAATTAGGACAGGGTCGGACTATGGCTACACCTTC. The V and J genes are TRBV6-8 and TRBJ1-2; 8 nucleotides line up with TRBD1. The CDR3 contains 15 residues. CDR1 MNHGY and CDR2 SAAAGT come from the germline V gene. The V gene end was trimmed by 7 bases and the J gene end by 3 bases; junction bases not matched to a gene: 10.

Relative to its sample, this clone is medium-sized. V and J are TRBV6-8 and TRBJ2-7; D is unresolved. Trimming removed 8 bases from V and 3 bases from J, with 14 bases in between. In germline, CDR1 is MNHGY, CDR2 SAAAGT. The CDR3 loop spans 13 amino acids. The CDR3 is CASGEYQIYEQYF. Written as DNA, the CDR3 is TGTGCCAGCGGAGAGTACCAAATCTACGAGCAGTACTTC.

The rearrangement uses TRBV29-1 and TRBJ1-5, with D perhaps matching TRBD1 (6 bases). V lost 7 bases to trimming and J lost 4 bases, with 17 bases between them. Germline CDR1 is SQVTM and CDR2 is ANQGSEA. The CDR3 is made up of 14 amino acids. The CDR3 region has the DNA TGCAGCGCCCGAACAGGGACGGGGAATCAGCCCCAGCATTTT. Amino acid sequence: CSARTGTGNQPQHF.

The V and J genes are TRBV19 and TRBJ2-2; 8 nucleotides align to TRBD2. J was trimmed by 6 bases and V by 1 base; bases with no gene match: 7. CDR3 length: 16 amino acids. Germline assignment: CDR1 LNHDA and CDR2 SQIVND (reference sequence). The CDR3 region is CASSIAGGRISGELFF. The CDR3, as DNA: TGTGCCAGTAGTATAGCTGGCGGGAGGATTTCCGGGGAGCTGTTTTTT.

This clone was recorded a few times. The chain links TRBV6-8 to TRBJ1-5, with 8 bases identical to TRBD1. The length of the CDR3 is 14 residues. V gave up 10 bases and J gave up 5 bases; unmatched junction bases: 10. CDR1 MNHGY and CDR2 SAAAGT come from the germline V gene. CDR3 protein: CATWTGSAYQPQHF. The CDR3 DNA reads as TGTGCCACGTGGACAGGGAGTGCCTATCAGCCCCAGCATTTT.

As concerns this clone: The junction and the germline gene differ at one end; a read error may be behind it. This chain uses TRBV5-5 with TRBJ2-1; D gene ambiguous. The CDR3 totals 14 residues. Germline assignment: CDR1 SGHKS and CDR2 YYEKEE (reference sequence). The DNA of the CDR3 is TGCGCCAGCAGCCCGACGGGCTCCTACAATGAGCAGTTCTTC. Translating it yields CASSPTGSYNEQFF.

The chain has TRBV11-3 and TRBJ2-3; maybe TRBD2 (7 bases). Trimming took 5 bases from V and 2 from J, leaving 17 bases between them. Germline values: CDR1 SGHNT, CDR2 YENEEA. The CDR3 is 16 amino acids. The CDR3 sequence: CASSPGGGANTDTQYF. The CDR3 DNA follows: TGTGCCAGCAGCCCCGGTGGGGGGGCGAACACAGATACGCAGTATTTT.

The V gene is TRBV30, the J gene TRBJ2-6; D possibly corresponds to TRBD2 (5 bases). The CDR3 loop spans 17 amino acids. Trimming took off 0 bases at V and 0 bases at J, with 12 bases between the two ends. Looked up from germline, CDR1 is GTSNPN and CDR2 is SVGIG (reference sequence). CDR3 sequence: CAWSVSGSSSGANVLTF. CDR3 coding DNA: TGTGCCTGGAGTGTATCGGGGAGTTCCTCTGGGGCCAACGTCCTGACTTTC.